This T cell receptor (beta chain) comes out of a study of OX40 agonist ivuxolimab in advanced cancers. This table comes from immunoSEQ multiplex PCR, and its TCRdb copy is limited to in-frame clones, with some not included. The sample contains 30,000 to 35,000 clones, over 80% of which appear only once. The CDR3 loop spans 14 amino acids. Trimming took 5 bases from V and 5 from J; bases not matched to a gene: 7. The germline CDR1 and CDR2 sequences are SGHTA and FQGTGA. The source of this sequence is an adult with an advanced solid tumor such as melanoma, head and neck, liver or kidney cancer. Source: CD4+ or CD8+ T cells sorted from blood, taken in a trial of the OX40 agonist ivuxolimab. The chain has TRBV7-3 and TRBJ1-1; 8 bases align to TRBD1. The CDR3 spells CASSKYTGGTEAFF. In DNA form, the CDR3 reads TGTGCCAGCAGCAAATATACAGGGGGGACTGAAGCTTTCTTT. The full variable domain, its missing parts supplied by reference TRBV7-3 and TRBJ1-1, is GAGVSQTPSNKVTEKGKYVELRCDPISGHTALYWYRQSLGQGPEFLIYFQGTGAADDSGLPNDRFFAVRPEGSVSTLKIQRTERGDSAVYLCASSKYTGGTEAFFGQGTRLTVV.